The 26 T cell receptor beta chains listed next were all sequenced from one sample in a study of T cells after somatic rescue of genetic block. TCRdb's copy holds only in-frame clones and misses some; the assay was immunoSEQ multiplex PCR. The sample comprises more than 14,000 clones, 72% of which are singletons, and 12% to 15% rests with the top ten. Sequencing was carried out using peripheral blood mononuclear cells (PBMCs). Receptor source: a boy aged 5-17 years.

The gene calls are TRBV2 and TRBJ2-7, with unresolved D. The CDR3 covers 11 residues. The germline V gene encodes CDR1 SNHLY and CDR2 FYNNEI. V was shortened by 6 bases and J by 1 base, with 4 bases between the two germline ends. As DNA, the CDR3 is TGTGCCAGCAGAACATCCTACGAGCAGTACTTC. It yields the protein CASRTSYEQYF.

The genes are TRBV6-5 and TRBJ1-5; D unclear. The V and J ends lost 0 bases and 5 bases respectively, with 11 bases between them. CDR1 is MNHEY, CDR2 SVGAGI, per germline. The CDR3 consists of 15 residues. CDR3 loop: CASSYSFRPDQPQHF. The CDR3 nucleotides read TGTGCCAGCAGTTACTCTTTCCGACCCGATCAGCCCCAGCATTTT.

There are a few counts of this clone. This CDR3 reads CASSLRQGPYEQYF. The CDR3 DNA sequence: TGTGCCAGCAGCTTACGACAGGGCCCTTACGAGCAGTACTTC. The chain couples TRBV13 to TRBJ2-7; 7 bases line up with TRBD1. The CDR3 length is 14 residues. The germline CDR1 and CDR2 sequences are PRHDT and FYEKMQ (reference sequence). The junction had 5 bases not matched to a gene; V was cut back by 2 bases and J by 4 bases.

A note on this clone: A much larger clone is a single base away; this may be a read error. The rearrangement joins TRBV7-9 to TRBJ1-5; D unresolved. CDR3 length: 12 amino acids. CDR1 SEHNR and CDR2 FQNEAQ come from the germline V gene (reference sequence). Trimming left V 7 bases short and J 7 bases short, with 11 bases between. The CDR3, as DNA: TGTGCCAGCAACTTCGGAACCCAGCCCCAGCATTTT. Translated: CASNFGTQPQHF. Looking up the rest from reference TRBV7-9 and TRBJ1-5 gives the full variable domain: DTGVSQNPRHKITKRGQNVTFRCDPISEHNRLYWYRQTLGQGPEFLTYFQNEAQLEKSRLLSDRFSAERPKGSFSTLEIQRTEQGDSAMYLCASNFGTQPQHFGDGTRLSIL.

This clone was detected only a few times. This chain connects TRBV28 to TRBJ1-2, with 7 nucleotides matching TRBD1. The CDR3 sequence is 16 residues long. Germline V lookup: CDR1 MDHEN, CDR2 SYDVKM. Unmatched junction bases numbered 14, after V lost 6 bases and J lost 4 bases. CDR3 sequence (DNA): TGTGCCAGCAGCCACCCCGACAGGGCGTCTTTCTATGGCTACACCTTC. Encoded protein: CASSHPDRASFYGYTF.

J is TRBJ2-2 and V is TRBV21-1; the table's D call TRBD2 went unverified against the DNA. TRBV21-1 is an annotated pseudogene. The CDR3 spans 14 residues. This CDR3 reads CASSTSGSGGELFF. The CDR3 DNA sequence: TGTGCCAGCAGCACCTCGGGATCGGGCGGGGAGCTGTTTTTT.

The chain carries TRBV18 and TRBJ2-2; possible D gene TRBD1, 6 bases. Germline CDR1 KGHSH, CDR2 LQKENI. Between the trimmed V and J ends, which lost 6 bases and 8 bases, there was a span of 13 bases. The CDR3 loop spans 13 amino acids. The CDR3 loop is CASSPARGGELFF. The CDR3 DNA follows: TGTGCCAGCTCCCCAGCCAGGGGAGGGGAGCTGTTTTTT.

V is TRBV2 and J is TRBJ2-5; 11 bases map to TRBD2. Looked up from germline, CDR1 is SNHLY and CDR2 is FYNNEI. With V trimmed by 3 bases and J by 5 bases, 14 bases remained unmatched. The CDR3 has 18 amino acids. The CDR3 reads CASSEVAGGHSGQETQYF. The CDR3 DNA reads TGTGCCAGCAGTGAGGTAGCGGGGGGGCATTCCGGACAGGAGACCCAGTACTTC.

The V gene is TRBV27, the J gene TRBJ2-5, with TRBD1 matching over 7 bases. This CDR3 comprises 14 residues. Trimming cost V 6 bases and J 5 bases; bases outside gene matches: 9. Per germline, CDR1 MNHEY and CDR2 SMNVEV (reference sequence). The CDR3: CASRGRGRKETQYF. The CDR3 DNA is TGTGCCAGCAGAGGAAGGGGGCGAAAGGAGACCCAGTACTTC.

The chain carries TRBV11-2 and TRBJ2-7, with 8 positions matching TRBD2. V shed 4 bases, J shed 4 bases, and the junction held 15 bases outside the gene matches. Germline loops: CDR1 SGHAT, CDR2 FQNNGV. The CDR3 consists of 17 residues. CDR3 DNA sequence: TGTGCCAGCAGCTACCTTCTATCTAGCGGGTCTAGGTACGAGCAGTACTTC. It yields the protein CASSYLLSSGSRYEQYF.

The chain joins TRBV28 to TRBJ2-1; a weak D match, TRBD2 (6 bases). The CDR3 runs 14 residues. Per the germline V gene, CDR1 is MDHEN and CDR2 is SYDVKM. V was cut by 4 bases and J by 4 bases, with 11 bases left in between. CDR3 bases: TGTGCCAGCAGTTCCCCTAGCGTTTACAATGAGCAGTTCTTC. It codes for CASSSPSVYNEQFF.

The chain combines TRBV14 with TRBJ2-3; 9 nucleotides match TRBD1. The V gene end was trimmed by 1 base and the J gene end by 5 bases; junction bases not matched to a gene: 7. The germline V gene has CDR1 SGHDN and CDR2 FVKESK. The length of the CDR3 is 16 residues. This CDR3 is CASSQGGQGVGDTQYF. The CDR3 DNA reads TGTGCCAGCAGCCAAGGGGGACAGGGAGTGGGAGATACGCAGTATTTT.

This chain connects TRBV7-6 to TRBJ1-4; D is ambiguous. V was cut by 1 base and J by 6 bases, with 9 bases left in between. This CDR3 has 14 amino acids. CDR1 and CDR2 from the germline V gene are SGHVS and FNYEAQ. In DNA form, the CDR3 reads TGTGCCAGCAGCTTAGAAGTAGTCCATGAAAAACTGTTTTTT. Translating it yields CASSLEVVHEKLFF.

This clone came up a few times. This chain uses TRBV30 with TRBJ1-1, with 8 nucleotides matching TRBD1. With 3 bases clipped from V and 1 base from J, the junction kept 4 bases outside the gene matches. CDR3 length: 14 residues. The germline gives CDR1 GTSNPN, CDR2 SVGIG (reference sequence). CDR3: CAWSPGTGNTEAFF. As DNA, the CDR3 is TGTGCCTGGAGCCCCGGGACAGGGAACACTGAAGCTTTCTTT.

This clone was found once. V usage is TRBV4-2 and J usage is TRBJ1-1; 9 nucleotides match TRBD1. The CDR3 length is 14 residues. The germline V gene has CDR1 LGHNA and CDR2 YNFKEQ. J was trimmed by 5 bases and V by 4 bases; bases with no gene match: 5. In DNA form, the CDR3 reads TGTGCCAGCAGCCCCCGGGACAGGGATACTGAAGCTTTCTTT. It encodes CASSPRDRDTEAFF.

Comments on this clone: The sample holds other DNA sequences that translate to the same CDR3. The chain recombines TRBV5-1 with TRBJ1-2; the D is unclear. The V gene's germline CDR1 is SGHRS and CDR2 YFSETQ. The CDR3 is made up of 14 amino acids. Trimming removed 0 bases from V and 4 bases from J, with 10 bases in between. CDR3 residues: CASSLVGGLYGYTF. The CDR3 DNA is TGCGCCAGCAGCTTGGTTGGAGGACTCTATGGCTACACCTTC.

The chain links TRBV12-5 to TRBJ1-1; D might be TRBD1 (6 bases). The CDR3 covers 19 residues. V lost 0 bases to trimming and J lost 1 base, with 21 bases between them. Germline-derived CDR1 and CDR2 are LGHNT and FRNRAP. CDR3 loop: CASGLVRDPRGQPNTEAFF. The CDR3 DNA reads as TGTGCTAGTGGTTTGGTCAGAGATCCTCGAGGACAGCCGAACACTGAAGCTTTCTTT. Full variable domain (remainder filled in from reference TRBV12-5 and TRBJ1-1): DARVTQTPRHKVTEMGQEVTMRCQPILGHNTVFWYRQTMMQGLELLAYFRNRAPLDDSGMPKDRFSAEMPDATLATLKIQPSEPRDSAVYFCASGLVRDPRGQPNTEAFFGQGTRLTVV.

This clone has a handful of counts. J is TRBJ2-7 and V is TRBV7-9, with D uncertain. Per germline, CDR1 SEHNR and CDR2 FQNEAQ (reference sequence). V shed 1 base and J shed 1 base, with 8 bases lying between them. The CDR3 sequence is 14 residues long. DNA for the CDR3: TGTGCCAGCAGCTTAGGTCTCAAATCCTACGAGCAGTACTTC. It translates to CASSLGLKSYEQYF. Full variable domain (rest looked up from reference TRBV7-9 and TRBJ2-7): DTGVSQNPRHKITKRGQNVTFRCDPISEHNRLYWYRQTLGQGPEFLTYFQNEAQLEKSRLLSDRFSAERPKGSFSTLEIQRTEQGDSAMYLCASSLGLKSYEQYFGPGTRLTVT.

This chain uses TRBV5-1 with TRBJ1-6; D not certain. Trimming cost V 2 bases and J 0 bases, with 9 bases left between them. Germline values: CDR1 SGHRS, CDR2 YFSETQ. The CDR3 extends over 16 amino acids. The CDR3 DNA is TGCGCCAGCAGCTTCGACTCTAGCTCCTATAATTCACCCCTCCACTTT. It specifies CASSFDSSSYNSPLHF. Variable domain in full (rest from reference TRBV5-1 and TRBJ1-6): KAGVTQTPRYLIKTRGQQVTLSCSPISGHRSVSWYQQTPGQGLQFLFEYFSETQRNKGNFPGRFSGRQFSNSRSEMNVSTLELGDSALYLCASSFDSSSYNSPLHFGNGTRLTVT.

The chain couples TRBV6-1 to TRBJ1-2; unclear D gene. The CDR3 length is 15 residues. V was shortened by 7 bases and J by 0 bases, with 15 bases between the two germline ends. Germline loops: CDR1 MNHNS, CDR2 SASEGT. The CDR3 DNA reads TGTGCCAGCATCAGGAAGGGCAGCGCTAACTATGGCTACACCTTC. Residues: CASIRKGSANYGYTF.

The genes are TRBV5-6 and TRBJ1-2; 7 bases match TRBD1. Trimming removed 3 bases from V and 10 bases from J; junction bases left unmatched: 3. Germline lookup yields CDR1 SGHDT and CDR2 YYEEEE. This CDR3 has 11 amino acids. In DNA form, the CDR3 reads TGTGCCAGCAGCTCCGGACAGGCCTACACCTTC. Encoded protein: CASSSGQAYTF.

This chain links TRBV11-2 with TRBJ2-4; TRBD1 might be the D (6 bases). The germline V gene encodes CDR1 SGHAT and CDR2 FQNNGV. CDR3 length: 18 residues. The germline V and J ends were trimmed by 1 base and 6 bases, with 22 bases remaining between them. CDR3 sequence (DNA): TGTGCCAGCAGCTTAGGATCTACTACAGGCCGAGGGGGAAACATTCAGTACTTC. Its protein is CASSLGSTTGRGGNIQYF.

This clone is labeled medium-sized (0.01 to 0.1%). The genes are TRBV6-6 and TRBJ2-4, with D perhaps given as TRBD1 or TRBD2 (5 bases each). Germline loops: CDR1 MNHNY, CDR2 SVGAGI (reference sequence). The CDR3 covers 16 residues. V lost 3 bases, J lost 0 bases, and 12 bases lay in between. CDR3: CASSYPGAIAKNIQYF. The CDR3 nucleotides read TGTGCCAGCAGTTATCCCGGGGCTATAGCCAAAAACATTCAGTACTTC.

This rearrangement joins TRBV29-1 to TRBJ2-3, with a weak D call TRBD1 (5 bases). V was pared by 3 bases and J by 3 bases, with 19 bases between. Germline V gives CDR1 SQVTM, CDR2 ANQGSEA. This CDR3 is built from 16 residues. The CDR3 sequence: CSVDSLTVRLTDTQYF. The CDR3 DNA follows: TGCAGCGTTGACTCCCTGACAGTACGACTTACAGATACGCAGTATTTT.

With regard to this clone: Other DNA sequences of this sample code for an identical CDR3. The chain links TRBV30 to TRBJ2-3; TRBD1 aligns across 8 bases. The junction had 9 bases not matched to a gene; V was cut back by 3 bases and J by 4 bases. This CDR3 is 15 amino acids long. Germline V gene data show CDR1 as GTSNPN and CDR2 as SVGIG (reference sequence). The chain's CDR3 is CAWRVWTGFADTQYF. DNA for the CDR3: TGTGCCTGGAGGGTCTGGACAGGGTTTGCAGATACGCAGTATTTT.

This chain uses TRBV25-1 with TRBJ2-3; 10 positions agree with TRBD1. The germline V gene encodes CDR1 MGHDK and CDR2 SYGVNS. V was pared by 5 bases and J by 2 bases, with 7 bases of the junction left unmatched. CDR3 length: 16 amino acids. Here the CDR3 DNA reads TGTGCCAGCAGTAGACAGGGGGCTTACCCCACAGATACGCAGTATTTT. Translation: CASSRQGAYPTDTQYF.